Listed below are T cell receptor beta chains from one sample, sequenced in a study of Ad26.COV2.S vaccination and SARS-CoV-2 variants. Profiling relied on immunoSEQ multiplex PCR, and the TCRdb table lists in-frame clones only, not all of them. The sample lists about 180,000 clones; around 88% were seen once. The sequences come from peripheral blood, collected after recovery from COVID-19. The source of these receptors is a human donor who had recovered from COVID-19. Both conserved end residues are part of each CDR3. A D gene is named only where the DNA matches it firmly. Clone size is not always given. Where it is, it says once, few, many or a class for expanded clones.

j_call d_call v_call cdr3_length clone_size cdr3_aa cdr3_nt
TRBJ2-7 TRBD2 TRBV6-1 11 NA CASISGGEQYF TGTGCCAGCATAAGCGGGGGCGAGCAGTACTTC
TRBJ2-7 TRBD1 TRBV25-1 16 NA CASGPGPGQESYEQYF TGTGCCAGCGGGCCAGGCCCGGGACAGGAATCCTACGAGCAGTACTTC
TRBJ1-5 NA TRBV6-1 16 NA CASSDYLTGINQPQHF TGTGCCAGCAGTGATTATTTAACAGGGATTAATCAGCCCCAGCATTTT
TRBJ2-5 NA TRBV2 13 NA CASSEIAEETQYF TGTGCCAGCAGTGAAATAGCGGAAGAGACCCAGTACTTC
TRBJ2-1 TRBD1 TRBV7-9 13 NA CASSRPRGNEQFF TGTGCCAGCAGCCGACCCAGGGGGAATGAGCAGTTCTTC
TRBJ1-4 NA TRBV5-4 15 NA CASSPGQTNNEKLFF TGTGCCAGCAGCCCCGGACAGACCAACAATGAAAAACTGTTTTTT
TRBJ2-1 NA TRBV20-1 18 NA CSASSGGEAGSSYNEQFF TGCAGTGCTAGTTCCGGGGGAGAGGCGGGGAGCTCCTACAATGAGCAGTTCTTC
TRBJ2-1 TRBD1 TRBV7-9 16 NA CASSSMVTGKPNEQFF TGTGCCAGCAGTTCCATGGTGACAGGGAAACCCAATGAGCAGTTCTTC
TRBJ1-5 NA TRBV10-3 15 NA CAISEFEGTDQPQHF TGTGCCATCAGTGAGTTCGAAGGGACCGATCAGCCCCAGCATTTT
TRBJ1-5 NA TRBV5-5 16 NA CASSIRELSLNQPQHF TGTGCCAGCAGCATCCGGGAACTTAGTCTGAATCAGCCCCAGCATTTT
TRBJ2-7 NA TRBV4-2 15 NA CASSQDPGIPYEQYF TGTGCCAGCAGCCAAGATCCGGGAATACCCTACGAGCAGTACTTC
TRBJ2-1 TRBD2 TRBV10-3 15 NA CAISEFGTRDNEQFF TGTGCCATCAGTGAGTTCGGGACTAGGGACAATGAGCAGTTCTTC
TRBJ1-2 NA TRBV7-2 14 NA CASSPRRVNYGYTF TGTGCCAGCAGCCCCCGAAGGGTTAACTATGGCTACACCTTC
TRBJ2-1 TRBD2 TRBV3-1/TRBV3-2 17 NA CASSQDLAGARGNEQFF TGTGCCAGCAGCCAAGATTTAGCGGGAGCCCGGGGAAATGAGCAGTTCTTC
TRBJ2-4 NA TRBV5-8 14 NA CASSLAAKKNIQYF TGTGCCAGCAGCTTGGCGGCGAAGAAAAACATTCAGTACTTC
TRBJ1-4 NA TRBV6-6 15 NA CASSYSSGRGEKLFF TGTGCCAGCAGTTACTCATCGGGGCGCGGTGAAAAACTGTTTTTT
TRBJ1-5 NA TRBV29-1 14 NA CSVAGPREGRPQHF TGCAGCGTTGCAGGGCCCAGGGAAGGACGGCCCCAGCATTTT
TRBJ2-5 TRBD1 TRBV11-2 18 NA CASSLRTTGQGSQETQYF TGTGCCAGCAGCTTAAGAACAACCGGACAGGGTTCACAAGAGACCCAGTACTTC
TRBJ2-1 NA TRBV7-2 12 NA CASSLMGSEQFF TGTGCCAGCAGCTTAATGGGCTCTGAGCAGTTCTTC
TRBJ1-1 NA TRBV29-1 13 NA CSVENGLNTEAFF TGCAGCGTTGAGAACGGACTGAACACTGAAGCTTTCTTT
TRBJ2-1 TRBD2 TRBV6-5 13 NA CALAESSYNEQFF TGTGCCCTAGCGGAGAGCTCCTACAATGAGCAGTTCTTC
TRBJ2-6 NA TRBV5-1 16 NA CASSLGPGRGANVLTF TGCGCCAGCAGCTTGGGTCCCGGTCGTGGGGCCAACGTCCTGACTTTC
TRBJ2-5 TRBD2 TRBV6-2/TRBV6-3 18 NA CASSYDGTRGFRGETQYF TGTGCCAGCAGTTACGACGGGACTAGAGGCTTCAGAGGAGAGACCCAGTACTTC
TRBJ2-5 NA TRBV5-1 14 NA CASSLGGIQETQYF TGCGCCAGCAGCCTGGGGGGTATCCAAGAGACCCAGTACTTC
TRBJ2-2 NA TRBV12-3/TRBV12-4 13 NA CASSLGGYGELFF TGTGCCAGCAGTTTAGGGGGTTACGGGGAGCTGTTTTTT
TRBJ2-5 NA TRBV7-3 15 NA CASNRGDLGGETQYF TGTGCCAGCAACCGGGGAGACTTAGGTGGTGAGACCCAGTACTTC
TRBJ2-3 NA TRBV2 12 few CASTEPGDTQYF TGTGCCAGCACCGAGCCGGGAGATACGCAGTATTTT
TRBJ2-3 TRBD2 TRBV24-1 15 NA CATESGGLLTDTQYF TGTGCCACCGAGAGCGGGGGCCTCCTCACAGATACGCAGTATTTT
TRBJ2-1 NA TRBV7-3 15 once CASSLGGRSYNEQFF TGTGCCAGCAGCTTAGGCGGGCGCTCCTACAATGAGCAGTTCTTC
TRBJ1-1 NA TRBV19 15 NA CASSIELETAFEAFF TGTGCCAGTAGTATAGAGCTAGAGACAGCCTTTGAAGCTTTCTTT
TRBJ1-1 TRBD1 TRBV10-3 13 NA CAIKDRVGTEAFF TGTGCCATCAAGGACAGGGTGGGGACTGAAGCTTTCTTT
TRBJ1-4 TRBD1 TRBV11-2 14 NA CASARDRLSEKLFF TGTGCCAGCGCTAGGGACAGATTGTCCGAAAAACTGTTTTTT
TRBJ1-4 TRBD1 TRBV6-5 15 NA CAILRLGQNHEKLFF TGTGCCATCCTGCGATTGGGACAGAACCATGAAAAACTGTTTTTT
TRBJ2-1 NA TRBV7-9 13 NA CASIPADHNEQFF TGTGCCAGCATCCCTGCGGACCACAATGAGCAGTTCTTC
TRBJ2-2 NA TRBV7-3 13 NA CASSPQGTGELFF TGTGCCAGCAGCCCACAGGGAACCGGGGAGCTGTTTTTT
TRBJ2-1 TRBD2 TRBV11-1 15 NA CASSRGLARYNEQFF TGTGCCAGCAGCCGGGGACTAGCGAGGTACAATGAGCAGTTCTTC
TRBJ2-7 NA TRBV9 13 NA CASGGTSSYEQYF TGTGCCAGCGGGGGCACCTCATCCTACGAGCAGTACTTC
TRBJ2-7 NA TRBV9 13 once CASSASLSYEQYF TGTGCCAGCAGCGCGTCTTTAAGCTACGAGCAGTACTTC
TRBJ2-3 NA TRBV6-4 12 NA CASKAGQHTQYF TGTGCCAGCAAGGCGGGGCAGCATACGCAGTATTTT
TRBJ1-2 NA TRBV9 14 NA CASSVDTVPYGYTF TGTGCCAGCAGCGTAGATACAGTCCCCTATGGCTACACCTTC
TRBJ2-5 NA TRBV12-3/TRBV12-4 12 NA CASSFSRGTQYF TGTGCCAGCAGTTTCTCCCGGGGGACCCAGTACTTC
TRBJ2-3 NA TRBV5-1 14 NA CASSLGSVTDTQYF TGCGCCAGCAGCTTAGGGTCCGTCACAGATACGCAGTATTTT
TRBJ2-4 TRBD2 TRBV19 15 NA CASRGLAGGENIQYF TGTGCCAGTCGAGGACTAGCGGGGGGGGAAAACATTCAGTACTTC
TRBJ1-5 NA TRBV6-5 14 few CASSSTLGKQPQHF TGTGCCAGCAGTTCGACTCTGGGTAAACAGCCCCAGCATTTT
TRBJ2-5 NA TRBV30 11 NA CAWTPAGTQYF TGTGCCTGGACCCCCGCGGGGACCCAGTACTTC
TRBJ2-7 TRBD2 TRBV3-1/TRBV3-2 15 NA CASSQASGGSYEQYF TGTGCCAGCAGCCAAGCTAGCGGGGGGTCCTACGAGCAGTACTTC
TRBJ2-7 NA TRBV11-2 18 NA CASSLDRATGRFLYEQYF TGTGCCAGCAGCTTAGATAGGGCGACAGGGAGGTTTCTCTACGAGCAGTACTTC
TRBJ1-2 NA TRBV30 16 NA CAAIRTRGGSNYGYTF TGTGCTGCCATAAGGACTAGGGGGGGATCTAACTATGGCTACACCTTC
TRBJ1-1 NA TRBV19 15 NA CASSGGRATVTEAFF TGTGCCTCCTCGGGGGGGCGAGCGACGGTCACTGAAGCTTTCTTT
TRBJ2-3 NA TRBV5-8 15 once CASSLGVGNTDTQYF TGTGCCAGCAGCTTGGGAGTGGGGAACACAGATACGCAGTATTTT
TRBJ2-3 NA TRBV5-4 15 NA CASSLERPSTDTQYF TGTGCCAGCAGCTTGGAGAGGCCCAGCACAGATACGCAGTATTTT
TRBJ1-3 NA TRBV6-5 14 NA CASSPDSLGNTIYF TGTGCCAGCAGTCCCGACAGCCTTGGAAACACCATATATTTT
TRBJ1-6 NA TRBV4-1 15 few CASSQEWGVNSPLHF TGCGCCAGCAGCCAAGAATGGGGAGTCAATTCACCCCTCCACTTT
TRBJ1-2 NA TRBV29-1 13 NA CSVVPPGTYGYTF TGCAGCGTTGTTCCCCCGGGGACCTATGGCTACACCTTC